The 29 T cell receptor beta chains in this list originate from one sample, sequenced in a study of regulatory T cells in long-lasting Graves disease. Time point specified: persistent/refractory GD, antithyroid drugs over 5 years with positive TRAb. Construction of the TCR library relied on RNA isolated from PBMCs. Sequencing libraries for TCR beta were prepared with iRepertoire HTBI primers and Arm-PCR of CDR3 regions. TCRdb re-called the multiplex PCR reads with MiXCR, one entry per CDR3 protein. The table has about 660,000 distinct CDR3 sequences, roughly 30% seen once; the top ten hold under 50%. The sequencing here drew on peripheral blood mononuclear cells (PBMCs), taken when the disease was refractory, from a patient treated with antithyroid drugs. The receptors were gathered from a female donor with Graves disease.

This clonotype was observed a few times. The chain joins TRBV10-3 to TRBJ1-1; D is unclear. The CDR3 spans 13 residues. V lost 4 bases to trimming and J lost 0 bases, with 6 bases between them. CDR1 is ENHRY, CDR2 SYGVKD, per germline. CDR3 sequence reads: CAISASMNTEAFF. In nucleotides, the CDR3 is TGTGCCATCAGTGCCTCGATGAACACTGAAGCTTTCTTT.

This clonotype was detected only a few times. The chain recombines TRBV29-1 with TRBJ1-1; 8 bases are shared with TRBD1. V dropped 3 bases and J dropped 6; count of bases not matched to a gene: 6. The CDR3 totals 13 residues. Germline V gives CDR1 SQVTM, CDR2 ANQGSEA. The CDR3: CSVDTGGGPEAFF. The CDR3 DNA is TGCAGCGTTGATACAGGGGGAGGCCCTGAAGCTTTCTTT.

This clonotype was recorded a few times. The genes are TRBV20-1 and TRBJ1-1; no reliable D call. The CDR3 has 10 amino acids. V was pared by 6 bases and J by 7 bases, with 9 bases between. Germline V lookup: CDR1 DFQATT, CDR2 SNEGSKA (reference sequence). CDR3 sequence: CSAYDGEAFF. The CDR3 nucleotides read TGCAGTGCCTACGACGGTGAAGCTTTCTTT.

The V gene is TRBV19, the J gene TRBJ2-5; D may be TRBD2 (6 bases). CDR1 LNHDA and CDR2 SQIVND come from the germline V gene (reference sequence). The CDR3 runs 14 residues. Trimming took off 4 bases at V and 4 bases at J, with 13 bases between the two ends. CDR3 coding DNA: TGTGCCAGTAGTAACGGGCAGGGAGGAGAGACCCAGTACTTC. Protein product: CASSNGQGGETQYF.

This clonotype was recorded at least ten times. The chain uses TRBV6-4 and TRBJ2-5, with D possibly being TRBD1 (6 bases). V was trimmed by 2 bases and J by 0 bases, leaving 7 bases between them. This CDR3 is built from 14 residues. Germline V gives CDR1 MRHNA, CDR2 SNTAGT. This chain's CDR3 is CASSDRDNQETQYF. CDR3 sequence (DNA): TGTGCCAGCAGTGACAGGGACAACCAAGAGACCCAGTACTTC.

The chain uses TRBV2 and TRBJ2-7; TRBD1 agrees at 7 bases. J was trimmed by 0 bases and V by 6 bases; bases with no gene match: 5. The CDR3 length is 14 residues. CDR1 is SNHLY and CDR2 is FYNNEI in the germline V gene. The CDR3 region has the DNA TGTGCCAGCAGGACAGGGCTTGTCTCCTACGAGCAGTACTTC. This sequence encodes CASRTGLVSYEQYF.

This clonotype was detected many times. The chain employs TRBV6-1 and TRBJ1-5, with 9 bases matching TRBD1. Germline V gene data show CDR1 as MNHNS and CDR2 as SASEGT. The V segment lost 7 bases and the J segment 2 bases; nucleotides outside the gene matches: 3. The CDR3 contains 14 residues. In nucleotides, the CDR3 is TGTGCCAGCATCCGGGACAGGGGCAATCAGCCCCAGCATTTT. Translation: CASIRDRGNQPQHF.

This clonotype was seen a handful of times. The chain employs TRBV27 and TRBJ1-1; perhaps TRBD1 as D (6 bases). This CDR3 has 14 residues. Trimming took off 6 bases at V and 5 bases at J, with 16 bases between the two ends. CDR1 and CDR2 (germline): MNHEY, SMNVEV (reference sequence). The chain's CDR3 is CASRRGGSGTEAFF. The CDR3 coding sequence is TGTGCCAGCAGAAGAGGGGGAAGTGGGACTGAAGCTTTCTTT.

This clonotype was seen only a few times. J is TRBJ1-1 and V is TRBV12-3 or TRBV12-4; D remains unclear. Deletions cut 3 bases from V and 2 bases from J, with 7 bases between. The CDR3 has 13 amino acids. For the CDR3, the DNA is TGTGCCAGCAGTTTCATGACCAACACTGAAGCTTTCTTT. It yields the protein CASSFMTNTEAFF.

This chain connects TRBV7-6 to TRBJ2-2, with 9 bases that match TRBD2. Germline V CDR1 and CDR2: SGHVS, FNYEAQ. CDR3 length equals 16 residues. J lost 5 bases, V lost 1 base, and 5 bases had no gene match. The CDR3 loop is CASSLEGLAGTGELFF. Here the CDR3 DNA reads TGTGCCAGCAGCTTAGAGGGACTAGCTGGGACCGGGGAGCTGTTTTTT.

The chain carries TRBV20-1 and TRBJ2-7, with TRBD1 matching over 9 bases. V lost 6 bases and J lost 7; bases outside the gene matches: 7. The germline CDR1 and CDR2 sequences are DFQATT and SNEGSKA (reference sequence). The CDR3 runs to 12 residues. CDR3 sequence reads: CSAKGQGYEQYF. The CDR3 nucleotides are TGCAGTGCCAAGGGACAGGGATATGAGCAGTACTTC.

This clonotype was counted between two and nine times. The gene calls are TRBV5-4 and TRBJ2-5, with D uncertain. The ends were cut back, 4 bases at V and 3 bases at J, with 16 bases in the middle. The CDR3 covers 15 residues. The germline CDR1 and CDR2 sequences are SGHNT and YYREEE (reference sequence). CDR3 sequence: CASSRSGLREETQYF. As DNA, the CDR3 is TGTGCCAGCAGCCGCTCGGGCCTTAGGGAAGAGACCCAGTACTTC.

This clonotype was detected only once. A read error may account for a junction end that differs from germline. The chain joins TRBV6-5 to TRBJ2-7, with 11 bases lining up with TRBD2. CDR1 MNHEY and CDR2 SVGAGI come from the germline V gene. The CDR3 loop spans 18 amino acids. The CDR3 nucleotides are TGTGCCAGCAGTTACTCGAGTAGCGGGAGGGCCAGGACCTACGGGCAGTACTTC. Translating it yields CASSYSSSGRARTYGQYF.

A few counts support this clonotype. The V gene is TRBV7-7, the J gene TRBJ1-1; no definite D call. V lost 3 bases to trimming and J lost 3 bases, with 8 bases between them. This CDR3 contains 13 residues. Germline V gives CDR1 SSHAT, CDR2 FNYEAQ (reference sequence). The CDR3 DNA reads TGTGCCAGCAGCTTCAAGAGGGACACTGAAGCTTTCTTT. This gives the protein CASSFKRDTEAFF.

The chain uses TRBV9 and TRBJ1-1; D is perhaps TRBD1 (5 bases). The V gene's germline CDR1 is SGDLS and CDR2 YYNGEE. Trimming took off 2 bases at V and 5 bases at J, with 16 bases between the two ends. The CDR3 is made up of 15 amino acids. The CDR3 bases are TGTGCCAGCAGCGTCATGGGGCAGGGTGGGACTGAAGCTTTCTTT. This encodes CASSVMGQGGTEAFF.

At least ten counts were recorded for this clonotype. The rearrangement joins TRBV2 to TRBJ1-5; weak D call: TRBD1 (5 bases). The CDR3 extends over 15 amino acids. Germline values: CDR1 SNHLY, CDR2 FYNNEI. V was clipped by 7 bases and J by 1 base, with 14 bases between them. The CDR3: CASNLDSLSNQPQHF. Written as DNA, the CDR3 is TGTGCCAGCAACCTAGACAGCCTCAGCAATCAGCCCCAGCATTTT.

The J gene is TRBJ1-4, the V gene TRBV7-9, with a tentative D call TRBD1 (5 bases). Trimming left V 5 bases short and J 8 bases short, with 15 bases between. The length of the CDR3 is 14 residues. Germline lookup yields CDR1 SEHNR and CDR2 FQNEAQ (reference sequence). The CDR3 loop is CASSHPFKGEKLFF. The CDR3 DNA is TGTGCCAGCAGCCACCCTTTTAAGGGGGAAAAACTGTTTTTT.

This rearrangement joins TRBV6-1 to TRBJ2-5, with D tentatively TRBD1 or TRBD2 (5 bases each). The ends were cut back, 6 bases at V and 5 bases at J, with 19 bases in the middle. There are 15 residues in the CDR3. Germline V gene data show CDR1 as MNHNS and CDR2 as SASEGT. This CDR3 is CASRRPSRGPETQYF. In DNA form, the CDR3 reads TGTGCCAGCAGGAGGCCTTCGAGGGGTCCGGAGACCCAGTACTTC.

A few counts support this clonotype. The chain employs TRBV10-3 and TRBJ1-5, with D possibly TRBD1 on 5 matching bases. The germline CDR1 and CDR2 sequences are ENHRY and SYGVKD. With 6 bases removed from V and 4 bases from J, the gap between germline ends came to 16 bases. There are 15 residues in the CDR3. The CDR3 sequence is CAIRAGLGENQPQHF. The CDR3 coding sequence is TGTGCCATCAGGGCAGGGCTCGGCGAAAATCAGCCCCAGCATTTT.

This clonotype has a handful of counts. The chain employs TRBV28 and TRBJ1-5; D remains unclear. The V end was cut by 3 bases, the J end by 4 bases, with 13 bases between. Germline loops: CDR1 MDHEN, CDR2 SYDVKM. The CDR3 spans 15 residues. This chain's CDR3 is CASSFKNSGNQPQHF. The CDR3 DNA is TGTGCCAGCAGTTTTAAGAATTCGGGGAATCAGCCCCAGCATTTT.

This clonotype was observed a few times. The chain couples TRBV4-2 to TRBJ2-5; 13 nucleotides match TRBD2. The V gene end was trimmed by 1 base and the J gene end by 5 bases; junction bases not matched to a gene: 7. The CDR3 loop spans 17 amino acids. The germline gives CDR1 LGHNA, CDR2 YNFKEQ. The CDR3 bases are TGTGCCAGCAGCCAAGCGGGGACTAGCGGGATTGGGGAGACCCAGTACTTC. The encoded protein is CASSQAGTSGIGETQYF.

As regards this clonotype: With only one base between it and a far larger clone, this is likely a read error. The chain combines TRBV10-3 with TRBJ2-5; 8 bases map to TRBD1. The junction had 0 bases not matched to a gene; V was cut back by 4 bases and J by 2 bases. The germline V gene has CDR1 ENHRY and CDR2 SYGVKD. This CDR3 region has 13 residues. The CDR3 sequence is CAISGTGQETQYF. In nucleotides, the CDR3 is TGTGCCATCAGTGGGACAGGGCAAGAGACCCAGTACTTC.

The chain uses TRBV7-6 and TRBJ2-5, with 7 nucleotides matching TRBD2. Germline assignment: CDR1 SGHVS and CDR2 FNYEAQ. V dropped 3 bases and J dropped 3; count of bases not matched to a gene: 7. This CDR3 has 15 amino acids. The DNA of the CDR3 is TGTGCCAGCAGCTTCGGCGGACTAGAAGAAGAGACCCAGTACTTC. Its protein is CASSFGGLEEETQYF.

The rearrangement links TRBV24-1 to TRBJ2-5, with a weak D call TRBD1 (6 bases). V was clipped by 3 bases and J by 3 bases, with 10 bases between them. CDR3 length: 14 amino acids. Germline CDR1 KGHDR, CDR2 SFDVKD. DNA for the CDR3: TGTGCCACCAGTGATAAGGACAGAGAAGAGACCCAGTACTTC. It encodes CATSDKDREETQYF.

This clonotype was counted only a few times. The V and J genes are TRBV15 and TRBJ2-2; TRBD1 or TRBD2 may be the D gene (5 bases each). The V end was cut by 0 bases, the J end by 8 bases, with 13 bases between. The CDR3 runs to 15 residues. Germline values: CDR1 LNHNV, CDR2 YYDKDF (reference sequence). The CDR3 DNA is TGTGCCACCAGCAGAGAACGGACGGGACGAGGGGAGCTGTTTTTT. Residues: CATSRERTGRGELFF. Using reference TRBV15 and TRBJ2-2 for the parts outside the CDR3, the full variable domain is DAMVIQNPRYQVTQFGKPVTLSCSQTLNHNVMYWYQQKSSQAPKLLFHYYDKDFNNEADTPDNFQSRRPNTSFCFLDIRSPGLGDTAMYLCATSRERTGRGELFFGEGSRLTVL.

Ten or more counts support this clonotype. The chain recombines TRBV27 with TRBJ2-7; 8 nucleotides align to TRBD1. The CDR3 contains 13 residues. Germline V gives CDR1 MNHEY, CDR2 SMNVEV (reference sequence). J gave up 6 bases and V 7 bases, and 8 bases lay outside the gene matches. The CDR3 DNA reads TGTGCCAGCACCCCCCTCGACAGGGGCGAGCAGTACTTC. Its protein product is CASTPLDRGEQYF.

The rearrangement links TRBV6-1 to TRBJ1-1; D is unclear. Trimming removed 5 bases from V and 3 bases from J, with 22 bases in between. The germline CDR1 and CDR2 sequences are MNHNS and SASEGT. This CDR3 comprises 17 residues. The CDR3 sequence: CASSPYEARLSDTEAFF. CDR3 coding DNA: TGTGCCAGCAGTCCATACGAGGCCCGCTTATCGGACACTGAAGCTTTCTTT.

The chain uses TRBV28 and TRBJ2-7, with D possibly matching TRBD2 (6 bases). Trimming took off 5 bases at V and 9 bases at J, with 23 bases between the two ends. The CDR3 consists of 15 residues. Looked up from germline, CDR1 is MDHEN and CDR2 is SYDVKM. The CDR3: CASSPSQKLLGGQYF. The DNA for the CDR3 is TGTGCCAGCAGTCCGTCTCAAAAGCTATTGGGGGGGCAGTACTTC.

This clonotype was picked up a small number of times. This chain's CDR3 is CASSIDGDVRKNIQYF. The DNA for the CDR3 is TGTGCCAGTAGTATAGATGGGGATGTACGCAAAAACATTCAGTACTTC. V gene TRBV19 combines with J gene TRBJ2-4; no clear D gene. V was clipped by 0 bases and J by 3 bases, with 12 bases between them. Germline CDR1 and CDR2: LNHDA and SQIVND (reference sequence). The CDR3 has 16 residues.